This is a list of T cell receptor beta chains from one sample in a study of chemoradiotherapy in HPV16-positive cancers. Only in-frame clones appear in the TCRdb table, and some are missing; sequencing was by immunoSEQ multiplex PCR. Of roughly 5,500 clones listed, around 72% were seen once; the top ten hold 25% to 35%. The material was tumor tissue, obtained from a patient who underwent chemoradiotherapy. Receptors were obtained from a human donor with HPV-associated anogenital cancer. CDR3s include the opening cysteine and the closing phenylalanine or tryptophan. Each record gives: V gene, J gene, CDR3 protein.

TRBV6-5,TRBJ2-7,CASSYPTGSSYEQYF
TRBV7-9,TRBJ2-7,CASSRTSASYEQYF
TRBV29-1,TRBJ1-3,CSVGSGNTIYF
TRBV25-1,TRBJ1-4,CASSEYSAYGKLFF
TRBV9,TRBJ2-3,CASSVRGGGTDTQYF
TRBV15,TRBJ1-2,CATSGGTPTDGFFYGYTF
TRBV11-3,TRBJ2-7,CASSLWGQGTYEQYF
TRBV19,TRBJ1-1,CASSIGGRAGKNTEAFF
TRBV10-2,TRBJ2-7,CASGTRDPYEQYF
TRBV28,TRBJ2-5,CASSFRGSYQETQYF
TRBV27,TRBJ1-4,CASGGTGVATNEKLFF
TRBV7-2,TRBJ2-7,CASSPGFSKHYEQYF
TRBV25-1,TRBJ1-2,CASSEDSYGYTF
TRBV7-9,TRBJ2-3,CASRPPAGGADTQYF
TRBV4-1,TRBJ2-3,CASSQDGSGISTDTQYF
TRBV10-2,TRBJ1-3,CASREQGASGNTIYF
TRBV28,TRBJ2-5,CASSTRASGGRETQYF
TRBV6-1,TRBJ2-7,CASSDVSYEQYF
TRBV4-1,TRBJ1-1,CASSLSLGTGGVNTEAFF
TRBV19,TRBJ2-3,CASSIGGLSDTQYF
TRBV7-9,TRBJ2-6,CASSQAGGANVLTF
TRBV25-1,TRBJ1-3,CASSPAASGNTIYF
TRBV21-1,TRBJ2-3,CASSKGSLVHTQYF
TRBV25-1,TRBJ2-3,CASSEHGGLIGDTQYF
TRBV5-1,TRBJ1-1,CASSSGRAMNTEAFF
TRBV28,TRBJ2-7,CASSFASGRGEQYF
TRBV6-6,TRBJ1-2,CASSSTELGYTF
TRBV5-6,TRBJ2-3,CASSFQGSSDTQYF
TRBV5-1,TRBJ2-3,CASSSPPEQVTQYF
TRBV7-9,TRBJ1-4,CASSLARGTGTGEKLFF
TRBV14,TRBJ2-3,CASSQVTSGGDTQYF
TRBV5-1,TRBJ2-1,CASSRATVLTSVNEQFF
TRBV11-3,TRBJ2-5,CASSHGTSGPLTQYF
TRBV5-4,TRBJ1-5,CASSLANSNQPQHF
TRBV21-1,TRBJ2-7,CASSHGISEYF
TRBV19,TRBJ2-1,CASSPAGSYNEQFF
TRBV27,TRBJ2-5,CASSPLRRDPKETQYF
TRBV2,TRBJ2-7,CASTIGNEQYF
TRBV9,TRBJ1-1,CASSHIVEGNTEAFF
TRBV6-5,TRBJ1-4,CASSLTGPGEKLFF
TRBV27,TRBJ2-3,CASSPLAAGTDTQYF
TRBV7-9,TRBJ2-2,CARGTGTGELFF
TRBV7-9,TRBJ2-7,CASSPTFEGAYEQYF
TRBV2,TRBJ2-7,CASKSSGNGIEQYF
TRBV5-4,TRBJ1-2,CASSLPAGREPGYTF
TRBV11-2,TRBJ1-2,CASSLSLRDGYTF
TRBV7-8,TRBJ2-3,CASSPGGISTDMQYF
TRBV25-1,TRBJ2-5,CASSLSSEGSGETQYF
TRBV27,TRBJ2-2,CASSSAERAGELFF
TRBV19,TRBJ2-3,CASSPLPRGGDTQYF
TRBV11-3,TRBJ2-5,CASSPEMETQYF
TRBV5-4,TRBJ2-1,CASSLGGAPSYNEQFF
TRBV7-9,TRBJ2-1,CASSFYQGQYNEQFF